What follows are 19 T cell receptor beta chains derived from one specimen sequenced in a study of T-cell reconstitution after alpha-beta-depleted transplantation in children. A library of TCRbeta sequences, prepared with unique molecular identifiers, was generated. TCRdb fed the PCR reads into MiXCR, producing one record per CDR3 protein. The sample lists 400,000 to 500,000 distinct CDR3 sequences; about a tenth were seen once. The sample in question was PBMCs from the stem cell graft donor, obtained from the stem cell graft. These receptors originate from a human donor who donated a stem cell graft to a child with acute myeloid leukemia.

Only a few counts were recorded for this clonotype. The CDR3 protein is CATSIIHADEQYF. In nucleotides, the CDR3 is TGTGCCACCTCAATAATCCACGCCGACGAGCAGTACTTC. The chain employs TRBV15 and TRBJ2-7; D not certain. V dropped 8 bases and J dropped 5 bases, with 16 bases sitting between them. CDR1 LNHNV and CDR2 YYDKDF come from the germline V gene (reference sequence). The CDR3 contains 13 residues.

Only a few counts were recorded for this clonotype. CDR3: CATSRASAGGETQYF. Here the CDR3 DNA reads TGTGCCACCAGCAGAGCTAGCGCGGGAGGAGAGACCCAGTACTTC. This chain uses TRBV15 with TRBJ2-5; 8 bases map to TRBD2. Trimming took 1 base from V and 4 from J; bases not matched to a gene: 5. This CDR3 contains 15 residues. Germline V gene data show CDR1 as LNHNV and CDR2 as YYDKDF (reference sequence).

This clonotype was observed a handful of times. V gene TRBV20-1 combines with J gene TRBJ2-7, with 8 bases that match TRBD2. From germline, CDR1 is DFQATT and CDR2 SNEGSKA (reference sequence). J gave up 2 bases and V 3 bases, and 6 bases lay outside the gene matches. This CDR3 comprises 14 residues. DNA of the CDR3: TGCAGTGCTAGCTTTAGCGGGATTACCTACGAGCAGTACTTC. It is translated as CSASFSGITYEQYF.

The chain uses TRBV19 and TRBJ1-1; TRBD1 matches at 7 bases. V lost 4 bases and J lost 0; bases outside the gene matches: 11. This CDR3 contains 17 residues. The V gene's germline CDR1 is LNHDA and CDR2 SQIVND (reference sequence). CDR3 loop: CASSTRTGGRLNTEAFF. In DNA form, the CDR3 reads TGTGCCAGTAGTACCCGGACAGGCGGCAGGCTGAACACTGAAGCTTTCTTT.

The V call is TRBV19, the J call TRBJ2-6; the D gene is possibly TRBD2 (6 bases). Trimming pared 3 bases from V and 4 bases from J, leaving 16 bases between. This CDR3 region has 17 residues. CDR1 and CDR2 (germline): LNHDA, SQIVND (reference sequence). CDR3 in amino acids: CASSIRGREMGANVLTF. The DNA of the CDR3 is TGTGCCAGTAGTATTCGGGGACGGGAGATGGGGGCCAACGTCCTGACTTTC.

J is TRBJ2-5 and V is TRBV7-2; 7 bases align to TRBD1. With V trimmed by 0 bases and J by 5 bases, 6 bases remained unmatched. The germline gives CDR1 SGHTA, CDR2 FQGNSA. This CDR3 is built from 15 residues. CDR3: CASSLATGSGETQYF. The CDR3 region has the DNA TGTGCCAGCAGCTTAGCGACAGGGTCGGGGGAGACCCAGTACTTC.

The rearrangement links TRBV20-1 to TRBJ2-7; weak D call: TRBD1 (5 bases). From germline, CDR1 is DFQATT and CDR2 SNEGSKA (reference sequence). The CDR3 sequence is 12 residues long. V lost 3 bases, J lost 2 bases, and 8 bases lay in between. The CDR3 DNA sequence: TGCAGTGCTAGTCAGGGAACCTACGAGCAGTACTTC. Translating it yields CSASQGTYEQYF.

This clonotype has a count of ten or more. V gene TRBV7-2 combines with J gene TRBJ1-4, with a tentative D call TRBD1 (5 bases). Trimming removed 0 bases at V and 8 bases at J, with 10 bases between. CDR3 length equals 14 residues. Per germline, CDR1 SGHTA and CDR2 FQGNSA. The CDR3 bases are TGTGCCAGCAGCTTAGCGTGGGGGGGGGAAAAACTGTTTTTT. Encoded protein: CASSLAWGGEKLFF.

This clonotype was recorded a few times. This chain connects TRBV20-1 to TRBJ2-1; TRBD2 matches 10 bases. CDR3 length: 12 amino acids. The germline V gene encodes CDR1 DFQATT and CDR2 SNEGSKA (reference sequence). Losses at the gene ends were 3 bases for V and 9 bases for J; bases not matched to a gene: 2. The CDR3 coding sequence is TGCAGTGCTAGCCTAGCGGGAGCTGAGCAGTTCTTC. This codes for CSASLAGAEQFF.

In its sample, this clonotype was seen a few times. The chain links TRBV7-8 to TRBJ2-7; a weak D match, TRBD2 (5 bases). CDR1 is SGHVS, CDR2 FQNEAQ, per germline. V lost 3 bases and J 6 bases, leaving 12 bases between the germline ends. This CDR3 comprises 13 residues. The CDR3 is CASSFVGLGEQYF. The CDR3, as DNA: TGTGCCAGCAGCTTCGTCGGACTGGGCGAGCAGTACTTC.

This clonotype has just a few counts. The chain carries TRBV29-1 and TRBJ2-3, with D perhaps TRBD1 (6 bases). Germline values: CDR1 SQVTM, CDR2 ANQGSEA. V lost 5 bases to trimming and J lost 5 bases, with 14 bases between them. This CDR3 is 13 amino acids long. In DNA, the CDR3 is TGCAGCGTTCCTAAGCCCAGGGGAGATACGCAGTATTTT. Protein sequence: CSVPKPRGDTQYF.

The CDR3 coding sequence is TGCAGCGTAACCGACCCCTTTCTATCTAACACTGAAGCTTTCTTT. It translates to CSVTDPFLSNTEAFF. The gene calls are TRBV29-1 and TRBJ1-1; no clear D. This CDR3 is built from 15 residues. V was shortened by 6 bases and J by 2 bases, with 19 bases between the two germline ends. The germline CDR1 and CDR2 sequences are SQVTM and ANQGSEA.

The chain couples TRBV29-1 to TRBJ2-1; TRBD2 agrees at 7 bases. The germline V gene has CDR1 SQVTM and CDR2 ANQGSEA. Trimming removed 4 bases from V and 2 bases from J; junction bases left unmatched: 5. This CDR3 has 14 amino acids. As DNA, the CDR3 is TGCAGCGTTGGCCGGGCGGGAGCCTACAATGAGCAGTTCTTC. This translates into CSVGRAGAYNEQFF.

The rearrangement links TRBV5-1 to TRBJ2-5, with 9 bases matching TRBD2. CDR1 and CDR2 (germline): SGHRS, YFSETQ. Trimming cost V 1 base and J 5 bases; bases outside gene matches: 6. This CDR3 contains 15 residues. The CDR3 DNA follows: TGCGCCAGCAGCTTGAGGTCTAGCGGGGTGGAGACCCAGTACTTC. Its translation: CASSLRSSGVETQYF.

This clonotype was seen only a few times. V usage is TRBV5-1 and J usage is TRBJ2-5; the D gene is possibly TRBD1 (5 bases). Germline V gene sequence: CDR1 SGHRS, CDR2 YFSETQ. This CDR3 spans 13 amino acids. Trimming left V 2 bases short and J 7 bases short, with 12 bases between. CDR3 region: CASSLAGAGTQYF. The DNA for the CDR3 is TGCGCCAGCAGCTTAGCTGGGGCAGGGACCCAGTACTTC.

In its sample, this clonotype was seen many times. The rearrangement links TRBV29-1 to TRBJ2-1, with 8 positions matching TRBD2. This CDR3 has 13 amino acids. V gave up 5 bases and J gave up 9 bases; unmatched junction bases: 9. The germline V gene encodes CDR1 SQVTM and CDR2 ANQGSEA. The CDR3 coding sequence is TGCAGCGTTACCGGGACTAGAGCGTCTGAGCAGTTCTTC. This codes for CSVTGTRASEQFF.

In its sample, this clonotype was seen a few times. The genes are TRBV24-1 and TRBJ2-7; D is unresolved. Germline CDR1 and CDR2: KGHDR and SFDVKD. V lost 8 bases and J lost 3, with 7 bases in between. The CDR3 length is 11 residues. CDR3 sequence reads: CATILNYEQYV. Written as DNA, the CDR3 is TGTGCCACCATTCTAAACTACGAGCAGTACGTC.

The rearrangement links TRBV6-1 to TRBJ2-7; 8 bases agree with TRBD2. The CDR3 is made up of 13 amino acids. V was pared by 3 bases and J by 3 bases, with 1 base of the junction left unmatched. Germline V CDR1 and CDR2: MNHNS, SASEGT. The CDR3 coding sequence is TGTGCCAGCAGTGACGGGGGGGGCTACGAGCAGTACTTC. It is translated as CASSDGGGYEQYF.

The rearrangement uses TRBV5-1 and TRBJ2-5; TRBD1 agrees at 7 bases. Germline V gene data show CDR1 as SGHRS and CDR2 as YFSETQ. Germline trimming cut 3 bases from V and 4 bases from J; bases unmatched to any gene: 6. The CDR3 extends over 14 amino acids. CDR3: CASSYPGQPETQYF. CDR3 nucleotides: TGCGCCAGCAGCTACCCGGGACAGCCAGAGACCCAGTACTTC.